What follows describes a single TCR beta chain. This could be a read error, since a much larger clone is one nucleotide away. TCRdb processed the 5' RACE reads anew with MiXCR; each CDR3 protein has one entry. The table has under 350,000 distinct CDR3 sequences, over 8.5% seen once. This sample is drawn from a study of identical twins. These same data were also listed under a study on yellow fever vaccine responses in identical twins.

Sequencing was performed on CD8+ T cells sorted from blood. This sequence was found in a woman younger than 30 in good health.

CDR3 sequence reads: CASSQDAREPSYEQYF. DNA for the CDR3: TGCGCCAGCAGCCAAGATGCGCGGGAACCCTCCTACGAGCAGTACTTC. The chain recombines TRBV4-3 with TRBJ2-7; perhaps TRBD2 as D (6 bases). The CDR3 contains 16 residues. Between the trimmed V and J ends, which lost 0 bases and 0 bases, there was a span of 12 bases. Per the germline V gene, CDR1 is LGHNA and CDR2 is YSLEER.